The 17 T cell receptor beta chains below come from one sample, sequenced in a study of T cell repertoires in cytomegalovirus infection. A single record per CDR3 protein comes from TCRdb applying MiXCR to the reads. The profile shows around 430,000 distinct CDR3 sequences, about 42% of them singletons. Antigens for these TCRs are unknown. This material consisted of cultured PBMCs, taken from culture after CMV antigen stimulation. The receptors stem from a human donor in good health (CMV status not recorded). Some clones in this sample may be carry-over from other donors' samples.

The chain employs TRBV7-9 and TRBJ2-3; D not resolved. Germline CDR1 is SEHNR and CDR2 is FQNEAQ (reference sequence). This CDR3 spans 15 amino acids. Trimming cost V 1 base and J 6 bases, with 14 bases left between them. The CDR3 DNA sequence: TGTGCCAGCAGCTTAGGGGTTGCCGGTGCGGATACGCAGTATTTT. It yields the protein CASSLGVAGADTQYF.

This rearrangement joins TRBV7-2 to TRBJ2-2; tentatively, D is TRBD2 (6 bases). The CDR3 has 17 amino acids. Germline CDR1 is SGHTA and CDR2 is FQGNSA. The germline V and J ends were trimmed by 1 base and 6 bases, with 18 bases remaining between them. The CDR3 spells CASSLEAGLVFAGELFF. The DNA of the CDR3 is TGTGCCAGCAGCTTAGAAGCGGGTCTAGTGTTCGCCGGGGAGCTGTTTTTT.

The chain is built from TRBV7-9 and TRBJ2-3, with D possibly being TRBD1 (6 bases). The length of the CDR3 is 14 residues. Trimming shortened V by 0 bases and J by 4 bases, and 8 bases separated the two germline ends. Germline loops: CDR1 SEHNR, CDR2 FQNEAQ (reference sequence). CDR3 sequence reads: CASSLAEGADTQYF. The CDR3 region has the DNA TGTGCCAGCAGCTTAGCTGAGGGGGCAGATACGCAGTATTTT.

In this sample, this clonotype turned up a few times. J is TRBJ2-2 and V is TRBV9; no reliable D call. V was pared by 4 bases and J by 6 bases, with 22 bases between. Per germline, CDR1 SGDLS and CDR2 YYNGEE. This CDR3 region has 17 residues. CDR3 DNA sequence: TGTGCCAGCAGCCCCCGAGGTAGCCCAACGGGCGCCGGGGAGCTGTTTTTT. Amino acid sequence: CASSPRGSPTGAGELFF.

The chain joins TRBV7-9 to TRBJ2-3; possibly TRBD2 for D (6 bases). Germline V gene sequence: CDR1 SEHNR, CDR2 FQNEAQ (reference sequence). V was pared by 5 bases and J by 1 base, with 19 bases between. CDR3 length: 17 residues. The CDR3 DNA follows: TGTGCCAGCAGCCCCAGAGGTAGCGGTTTTGGCACAGATACGCAGTATTTT. Translation gives CASSPRGSGFGTDTQYF.

The CDR3 protein is CASSPWSSGGKYEQYF. As DNA, the CDR3 is TGTGCCAGCAGTCCGTGGTCTAGCGGGGGCAAGTACGAGCAGTACTTC. The V gene is TRBV6-1, the J gene TRBJ2-7; 10 bases fit TRBD2. Germline values: CDR1 MNHNS, CDR2 SASEGT. The trim removed 5 bases at V and 4 bases at J, leaving 11 bases unmatched. There are 16 residues in the CDR3.

V usage is TRBV11-2 and J usage is TRBJ2-7; D ambiguous. V gave up 8 bases and J gave up 3 bases, with 11 bases separating them. CDR1 is SGHAT and CDR2 is FQNNGV in the germline V gene. The CDR3 runs 12 residues. The CDR3 spells CASGSSSYEQYF. As DNA, the CDR3 is TGTGCCAGCGGGTCCTCAAGCTACGAGCAGTACTTC.

The rearrangement links TRBV19 to TRBJ2-7; 10 positions match TRBD1. The CDR3 extends over 14 amino acids. From germline, CDR1 is LNHDA and CDR2 SQIVND (reference sequence). The V gene end was trimmed by 3 bases and the J gene end by 5 bases; junction bases not matched to a gene: 4. The CDR3 coding sequence is TGTGCCAGTAGTATTGGGACAGGGGAAAACGAGCAGTACTTC. Its protein product is CASSIGTGENEQYF.

The rearrangement uses TRBV7-9 and TRBJ2-5, with D perhaps matching TRBD1 (5 bases). The V end was cut by 8 bases, the J end by 5 bases, with 18 bases between. In germline, CDR1 is SEHNR, CDR2 FQNEAQ (reference sequence). The CDR3 is made up of 14 amino acids. CDR3 in amino acids: CASGQKGPGETQYF. As DNA, the CDR3 is TGTGCCAGCGGCCAAAAGGGCCCAGGGGAGACCCAGTACTTC.

The chain recombines TRBV6-2 or TRBV6-3 with TRBJ1-2, with TRBD1 as a possible D gene (6 bases). V dropped 2 bases and J dropped 5 bases, with 15 bases sitting between them. The CDR3 spans 15 residues. Germline V gene lookup returns CDR1 MNHEY and CDR2 SVGEGT. The CDR3 here is CASSYRFGGAYGYTF. The CDR3 bases are TGTGCCAGCAGTTACCGTTTCGGGGGCGCGTATGGCTACACCTTC.

CDR3 nucleotide sequence: TGTGCCACCAGCAGAGATCGGGCGGGAGCAACAGATACGCAGTATTTT. Its translation is CATSRDRAGATDTQYF. The chain couples TRBV15 to TRBJ2-3, with TRBD2 matching 7 bases. Germline V gene sequence: CDR1 LNHNV, CDR2 YYDKDF (reference sequence). The CDR3 runs to 16 residues. Trimming at V came to 0 bases and at J to 3 bases, leaving 6 bases not matched to a gene.

The rearrangement links TRBV10-3 to TRBJ2-6; D is tentatively TRBD1 or TRBD2 (5 bases each). In germline, CDR1 is ENHRY, CDR2 SYGVKD. The V end lost 8 bases, the J end lost 1 base, and 15 bases lay between the germline ends. There are 16 residues in the CDR3. CDR3 nucleotides: TGTGCCATCGGGACCGGCCGCCAATCTGGGGCCAACGTCCTGACTTTC. Its protein is CAIGTGRQSGANVLTF.

The V and J genes are TRBV18 and TRBJ2-4; TRBD1 matches 10 bases. V was pared by 3 bases and J by 0 bases, with 2 bases of the junction left unmatched. This CDR3 is built from 16 residues. From germline, CDR1 is KGHSH and CDR2 LQKENI. The DNA of the CDR3 is TGTGCCAGCTCACCCGGGACAGGGGTAGCCAAAAACATTCAGTACTTC. It specifies CASSPGTGVAKNIQYF.

The table lists this clonotype with many counts. The chain's CDR3 is CASSLRLAGREQFF. The CDR3 region has the DNA TGTGCCAGCAGCTTAAGGCTAGCGGGAAGGGAGCAGTTCTTC. This sequence joins TRBV7-2 and TRBJ2-1; the match to TRBD2 covers 9 bases. The V segment lost 2 bases and the J segment 10 bases; nucleotides outside the gene matches: 6. Looked up from germline, CDR1 is SGHTA and CDR2 is FQGNSA. The CDR3 sequence is 14 residues long.

This clonotype was seen a few times. The CDR3 here is CASSIGTYYNSPLHF. In DNA, the CDR3 is TGTGCCAGTAGTATAGGGACTTACTATAATTCACCCCTCCACTTT. The rearrangement uses TRBV19 and TRBJ1-6; D is ambiguous. In germline, CDR1 is LNHDA, CDR2 SQIVND (reference sequence). The CDR3 runs to 15 residues. The V end was cut by 1 base, the J end by 3 bases, with 7 bases between.

In this sample, this clonotype turned up a few times. The genes are TRBV12-3 or TRBV12-4 and TRBJ2-5; TRBD2 matches 7 bases. The V and J ends lost 6 bases and 5 bases, in that order; junction bases with no gene match: 9. The CDR3 sequence is 14 residues long. CDR3 in amino acids: CASSLGGVGETQYF. The CDR3 DNA sequence: TGTGCCAGCAGCCTGGGGGGGGTGGGGGAGACCCAGTACTTC.

The V and J genes are TRBV7-4 and TRBJ2-6, with 10 nucleotides matching TRBD1. The V gene end was trimmed by 6 bases and the J gene end by 0 bases; junction bases not matched to a gene: 11. This CDR3 comprises 19 residues. Germline-derived CDR1 and CDR2 are SGHVT and SQSDAQ. Here the CDR3 DNA reads TGTGCCAGCAGGGCCGGGACAGGGGCTTCTCACTCTGGGGCCAACGTCCTGACTTTC. The encoded protein is CASRAGTGASHSGANVLTF.